One and the same sample provided the 5 T cell receptor beta chains below, sequenced in a study of blood T cells in healthy people across ages. With a J-beta primer mix and a sample-barcoded 5' primer, a second PCR ran about 7 to 12 cycles. TCRdb ran MiXCR on the 5' RACE reads and lists one entry per CDR3 protein. This table has about 1.1 million distinct CDR3 sequences, more than 30% appearing once. The sequenced sample was blood. All receptors come from a man younger than 35 in good health.

This clonotype has at least ten counts. In DNA, the CDR3 is TGCAGCGTTGTTGCAGGGGACAATGAGCAGTTCTTC. Translating gives CSVVAGDNEQFF. The chain employs TRBV29-1 and TRBJ2-1, with D possibly TRBD1 on 6 matching bases. V was cut by 4 bases and J by 5 bases, with 9 bases left in between. The CDR3 is made up of 12 amino acids. CDR1 and CDR2 (germline): SQVTM, ANQGSEA.

This clonotype occurred a few times. The V gene is TRBV4-2, the J gene TRBJ1-6; 7 bases are a match to TRBD1. CDR3 size: 16 residues. V was pared by 2 bases and J by 7 bases, with 8 bases of the junction left unmatched. CDR1 is LGHNA, CDR2 YNFKEQ, per germline. The CDR3 loop is CASSQIMTGSNSPLHF. CDR3 coding DNA: TGTGCCAGCAGCCAAATCATGACAGGGAGCAATTCACCCCTCCACTTT.

This chain links TRBV9 with TRBJ2-7; 8 nucleotides align to TRBD1. The J segment lost 2 bases and the V segment lost 4 bases, leaving 8 bases of the junction unmatched. Germline CDR1 and CDR2: SGDLS and YYNGEE. The CDR3 totals 15 residues. The CDR3 protein is CASSPTTGVAYEQYF. CDR3 nucleotides: TGTGCCAGCAGCCCAACGACAGGGGTGGCCTACGAGCAGTACTTC.

In this sample, this clonotype turned up a few times. The rearrangement joins TRBV10-3 to TRBJ2-7; maybe TRBD1 (6 bases). Germline V gene sequence: CDR1 ENHRY, CDR2 SYGVKD. The CDR3 loop spans 13 amino acids. V was shortened by 6 bases and J by 2 bases, with 11 bases between the two germline ends. The CDR3 DNA sequence: TGTGCCATCAGGGACAGTTCCACCTACGAGCAGTACTTC. It yields the protein CAIRDSSTYEQYF.

The chain joins TRBV27 to TRBJ1-2; 9 bases are a match to TRBD1. The CDR3 is 16 amino acids. The germline V gene has CDR1 MNHEY and CDR2 SMNVEV (reference sequence). Trimming cost V 5 bases and J 1 base; bases outside gene matches: 8. CDR3 region: CASSPLTGGFNYGYTF. The CDR3 nucleotides read TGTGCCAGCAGTCCCCTAACAGGGGGCTTTAACTATGGCTACACCTTC.